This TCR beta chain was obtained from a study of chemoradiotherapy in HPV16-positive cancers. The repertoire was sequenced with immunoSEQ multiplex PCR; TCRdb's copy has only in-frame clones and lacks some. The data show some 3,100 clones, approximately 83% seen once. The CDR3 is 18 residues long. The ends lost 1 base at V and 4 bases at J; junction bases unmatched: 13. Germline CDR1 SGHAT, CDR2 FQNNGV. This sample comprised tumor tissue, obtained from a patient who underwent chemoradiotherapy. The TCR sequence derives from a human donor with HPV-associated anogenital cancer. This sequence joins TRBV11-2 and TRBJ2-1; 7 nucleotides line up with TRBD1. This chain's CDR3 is CASSLAGTPGQLYNEQFF. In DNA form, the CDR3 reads TGTGCCAGCAGCTTAGCCGGGACACCGGGACAGTTATACAATGAGCAGTTCTTC.